Presented here are 12 T cell receptor beta chains from one specimen sequenced in a study of blood T cell repertoires in COVID-19. TCRdb's table, derived via immunoSEQ multiplex PCR, lists solely in-frame clones and lacks some. This table has roughly 220,000 clones, less than 90% appearing once. The sequencing input was PBMCs or T cells enriched from blood (not recorded which). These receptors all come from a woman aged 25 to 39 who had recovered from COVID-19.

V usage is TRBV5-1 and J usage is TRBJ2-3, with TRBD2 matching over 14 bases. The CDR3 extends over 16 amino acids. With V trimmed by 5 bases and J by 6 bases, 8 bases remained unmatched. Germline V gives CDR1 SGHRS, CDR2 YFSETQ. The CDR3 loop is CASSAPGLAGVDTQYF. CDR3 nucleotide sequence: TGCGCCAGCAGTGCTCCGGGACTAGCGGGGGTGGATACGCAGTATTTT.

The chain couples TRBV21-1 to TRBJ2-5; TRBD2 was called by the table and not checked on the DNA. TRBV21-1 is labeled a pseudogene. The CDR3 covers 15 residues. The CDR3 DNA follows: TGTGCCAGCAGCAAACCCTGTCTTAGTCAAGAGACCCAGTACTTC. It yields the protein CASSKPCLSQETQYF.

This chain uses TRBV6-6 with TRBJ1-6; D possibly corresponds to TRBD1 (5 bases). V shed 5 bases and J shed 5 bases, with 13 bases lying between them. This CDR3 spans 15 amino acids. The germline V gene encodes CDR1 MNHNY and CDR2 SVGAGI (reference sequence). The CDR3: CASSATGLNNSPLHF. As DNA, the CDR3 is TGTGCCAGCAGTGCCACGGGACTGAATAATTCACCCCTCCACTTT.

V usage is TRBV18 and J usage is TRBJ2-1; D remains unclear. Germline V gene sequence: CDR1 KGHSH, CDR2 LQKENI. The CDR3 has 12 residues. The V end was cut by 6 bases, the J end by 8 bases, with 11 bases between. The CDR3 here is CASSLATHEQFF. In nucleotides, the CDR3 is TGTGCCAGCTCCCTCGCCACACATGAGCAGTTCTTC. Variable domain in full (rest from reference TRBV18 and TRBJ2-1): NAGVMQNPRHLVRRRGQEARLRCSPMKGHSHVYWYRQLPEEGLKFMVYLQKENIIDESGMPKERFSAEFPKEGPSILRIQQVVRGDSAAYFCASSLATHEQFFGPGTRLTVL.

This sequence joins TRBV28 and TRBJ1-5, with 8 bases identical to TRBD1. With V trimmed by 5 bases and J by 5 bases, 5 bases remained unmatched. In germline, CDR1 is MDHEN, CDR2 SYDVKM. The CDR3 totals 14 residues. The DNA for the CDR3 is TGTGCCAGCAGTCCAGGGACAGGTGATCAGCCCCAGCATTTT. Its translation: CASSPGTGDQPQHF.

This clone appeared a single time. The J gene is TRBJ2-7, the V gene TRBV6-2 or TRBV6-3; 10 positions agree with TRBD1. The ends lost 6 bases at V and 1 base at J; junction bases unmatched: 6. CDR1 MNHEY and CDR2 SVGEGT come from the germline V gene. The CDR3 loop spans 15 amino acids. The CDR3 loop is CASSHGQGGSYEQYF. DNA for the CDR3: TGTGCCAGCAGCCACGGACAGGGGGGTTCCTACGAGCAGTACTTC.

The chain uses TRBV23-1 and TRBJ2-3; D uncertain. TRBV23-1 is treated as an ORF (open reading frame) with a function not yet certain. This CDR3 has 13 amino acids. V lost 2 bases and J 4 bases, leaving 7 bases between the germline ends. Written as DNA, the CDR3 is TGCGCCAGCAGTCAACGTGGGCCAGATACGCAGTATTTT. This gives the protein CASSQRGPDTQYF.

The gene calls are TRBV14 and TRBJ1-1; 9 bases match TRBD1. Germline trimming cut 8 bases from V and 6 bases from J; bases unmatched to any gene: 7. Germline V gene lookup returns CDR1 SGHDN and CDR2 FVKESK. The CDR3 is 13 residues long. The CDR3: CASGDRGFPEAFF. CDR3 sequence (DNA): TGTGCCAGCGGTGACAGGGGGTTCCCTGAAGCTTTCTTT.

V is TRBV7-9 and J is TRBJ2-4; a weak D match, TRBD2 (6 bases). Germline CDR1 is SEHNR and CDR2 is FQNEAQ (reference sequence). V lost 4 bases, J lost 1 base, and 11 bases lay in between. The CDR3 totals 15 residues. CDR3 amino acids: CASSYPEGAKNIQYF. In nucleotides, the CDR3 is TGTGCCAGCAGCTACCCGGAGGGGGCCAAAAACATTCAGTACTTC.

This chain links TRBV4-3 with TRBJ2-2; 7 bases agree with TRBD2. Germline V gene lookup returns CDR1 LGHNA and CDR2 YSLEER. The CDR3 runs 15 residues. V gave up 0 bases and J gave up 7 bases; unmatched junction bases: 5. CDR3 bases: TGCGCCAGCAGCCAAGATTGGCGGGGGAACGGGGAGCTGTTTTTT. Protein product: CASSQDWRGNGELFF.

This clone appeared once. This chain links TRBV9 with TRBJ2-5; 9 nucleotides align to TRBD1. The CDR3 runs 14 residues. Trimming took 4 bases from V and 1 from J; bases not matched to a gene: 2. Germline V CDR1 and CDR2: SGDLS, YYNGEE. This chain's CDR3 is CASSRTGAQETQYF. In DNA form, the CDR3 reads TGTGCCAGCAGCCGGACAGGGGCCCAAGAGACCCAGTACTTC.

The gene calls are TRBV7-9 and TRBJ1-2, with 8 bases identical to TRBD1. Germline V gene data show CDR1 as SEHNR and CDR2 as FQNEAQ (reference sequence). This CDR3 spans 15 amino acids. Trimming at V came to 5 bases and at J to 5 bases, leaving 10 bases not matched to a gene. DNA for the CDR3: TGTGCCAGCAGCCCTCCCGCAGGGGGCGGTTATGGCTACACCTTC. Its translation: CASSPPAGGGYGYTF.